One and the same sample provided the 8 T cell receptor beta chains below, sequenced in a study of long-term antiretroviral therapy in people with HIV (dated by TCRdb to 2022 to 2024). Sequencing of the TRB variable region was done with the immunoSEQ hsTCRB v3.0 assay at survey level resolution. TCRdb provides this immuneACCESS table in a form limited to in-frame rearrangements. Some clones are lacking; in checked studies, under half of them reflect an unresolved V gene, and why the rest are absent is not known. Here the sample has approximately 12,000 clones; around 88% occur a single time. The ten largest make up approximately 20% of the sample. Sequences were derived from unsorted PBMCs, sampled 0.2 years before starting antiretroviral therapy. The receptors originated from a middle-aged woman with HIV.

The V and J genes are TRBV5-1 and TRBJ2-3; perhaps TRBD1 as D (6 bases). This CDR3 has 16 residues. V lost 3 bases to trimming and J lost 0 bases, with 14 bases between them. Germline assignment: CDR1 SGHRS and CDR2 YFSETQ. CDR3 nucleotide sequence: TGCGCCAGCAGCTCTGTGGGGGCCGGAAGCACAGATACGCAGTATTTT. It is translated as CASSSVGAGSTDTQYF.

The chain links TRBV11-3 to TRBJ2-7; D might be TRBD1 (5 bases). Germline V CDR1 and CDR2: SGHNT, YENEEA. The V and J ends lost 4 bases and 6 bases respectively, with 13 bases between them. CDR3 length: 13 residues. In nucleotides, the CDR3 is TGTGCCAGCAGCTCCGCCAGGGAATCCGAGCAGTACTTC. As protein: CASSSARESEQYF.

DNA of the CDR3: TGTGCCAGCAGCTGGGGACAGGGAAACGAGCAGTACTTC. It specifies CASSWGQGNEQYF. J is TRBJ2-7 and V is TRBV7-2, with 9 bases aligning to TRBD1. With 4 bases clipped from V and 5 bases from J, the junction kept 3 bases outside the gene matches. Germline-derived CDR1 and CDR2 are SGHTA and FQGNSA. The CDR3 runs 13 residues.

This rearrangement joins TRBV9 to TRBJ2-1, with D perhaps matching TRBD2 (5 bases). V lost 0 bases and J 9 bases, leaving 19 bases between the germline ends. The CDR3 extends over 16 amino acids. Germline CDR1 reads SGDLS; CDR2 reads YYNGEE. The CDR3 sequence is CASSVGMDSLGTEQFF. The CDR3 DNA follows: TGTGCCAGCAGCGTAGGGATGGACTCTTTAGGAACTGAGCAGTTCTTC.

The CDR3 spells CASSPRLAGTAETQYF. In nucleotides, the CDR3 is TGTGCCAGCTCACCACGACTAGCGGGGACCGCAGAGACCCAGTACTTC. V usage is TRBV18 and J usage is TRBJ2-5, with TRBD2 identical over 11 bases. CDR1 and CDR2 (germline): KGHSH, LQKENI. This CDR3 contains 16 residues. V shed 1 base, J shed 4 bases, and the junction held 5 bases outside the gene matches.

This rearrangement joins TRBV7-8 to TRBJ2-5; D gene uncertain. This CDR3 contains 13 residues. CDR1 is SGHVS, CDR2 FQNEAQ, per germline. Trimming left V 2 bases short and J 4 bases short, with 8 bases between. CDR3 sequence (DNA): TGTGCCAGCAGCTTAATTTTCCCAGAGACCCAGTACTTC. Its protein is CASSLIFPETQYF.

The CDR3 is CASSTPKLADTQYF. CDR3 DNA sequence: TGTGCCAGCAGTACCCCCAAACTAGCAGATACGCAGTATTTT. The chain links TRBV6-6 to TRBJ2-3; possibly TRBD2 for D (5 bases). Germline values: CDR1 MNHNY, CDR2 SVGAGI (reference sequence). V was clipped by 5 bases and J by 4 bases, with 13 bases between them. CDR3 length: 14 amino acids.

The V call is TRBV5-6, the J call TRBJ2-5; D is uncertain. V lost 1 base to trimming and J lost 5 bases, with 9 bases between them. The CDR3 sequence is 13 residues long. CDR1 is SGHDT and CDR2 is YYEEEE in the germline V gene. The CDR3 sequence is CASSLKLWETQYF. For the CDR3, the DNA is TGTGCCAGCAGCTTGAAGCTGTGGGAGACCCAGTACTTC.